The clone carrying this T cell receptor (beta chain) was recorded a few times. A much larger clone is a single base away; this may be a read error. The germline V gene has CDR1 SGHTA and CDR2 FQGNSA. Trimming left V 5 bases short and J 1 base short, with 8 bases between. The CDR3 extends over 13 amino acids. These data are taken from a study of spatial heterogeneity in lung cancer. Time point in this sample: sample taken at primary tumor resection. The sequenced material consisted of unsorted whole RNA from tumor, nontumor lung or frozen PBMC. TCRdb reanalysed the 5' RACE reads using MiXCR and keeps one entry per CDR3 protein. The sample has some 52,000 distinct CDR3 sequences, roughly 7% seen once; the top ten hold roughly 2.7%.

The sequence was obtained from a female donor with early-stage non-small cell lung cancer. The sample consisted of PBMCs, taken at surgery. The gene calls are TRBV7-2 and TRBJ1-1; D gene uncertain. The CDR3 sequence is CASSPTANTEAFF. The CDR3, as DNA: TGTGCCAGCAGCCCGACGGCGAACACTGAAGCTTTCTTT.